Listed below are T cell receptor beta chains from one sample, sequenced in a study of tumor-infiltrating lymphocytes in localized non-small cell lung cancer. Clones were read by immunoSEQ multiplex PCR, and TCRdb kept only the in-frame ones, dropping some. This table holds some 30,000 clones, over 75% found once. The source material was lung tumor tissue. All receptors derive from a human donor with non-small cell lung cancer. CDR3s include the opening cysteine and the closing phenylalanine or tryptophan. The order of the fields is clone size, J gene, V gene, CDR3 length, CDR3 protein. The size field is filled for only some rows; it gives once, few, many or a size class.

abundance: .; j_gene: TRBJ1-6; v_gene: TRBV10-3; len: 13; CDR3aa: CAISESFNSPLHF
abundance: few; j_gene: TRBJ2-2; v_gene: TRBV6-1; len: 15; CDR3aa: CASSDQGPNTGELFF
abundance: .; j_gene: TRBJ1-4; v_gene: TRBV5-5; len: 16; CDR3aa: CASSPDPGATNEKLFF
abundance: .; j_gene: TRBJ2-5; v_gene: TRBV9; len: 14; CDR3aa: CASSITGTAETQYF
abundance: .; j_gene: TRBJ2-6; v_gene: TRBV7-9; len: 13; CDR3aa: CASDGSGANVLTF
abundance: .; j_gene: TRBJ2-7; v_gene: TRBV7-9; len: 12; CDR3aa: CASSLAGLEQYF
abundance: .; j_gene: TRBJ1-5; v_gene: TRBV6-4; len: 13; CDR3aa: CASSEQGGQPQHF
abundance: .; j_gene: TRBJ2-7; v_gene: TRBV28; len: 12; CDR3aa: CATDGDSYEQYF
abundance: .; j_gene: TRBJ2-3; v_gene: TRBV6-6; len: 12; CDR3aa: CASSRYTDTQYF
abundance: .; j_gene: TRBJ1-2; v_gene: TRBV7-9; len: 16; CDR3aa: CASSSELPQGHYGYTF
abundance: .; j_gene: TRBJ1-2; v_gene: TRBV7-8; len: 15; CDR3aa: CASSSGGAARSGYTF
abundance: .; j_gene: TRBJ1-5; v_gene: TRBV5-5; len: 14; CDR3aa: CASSWGQSNQPQHF
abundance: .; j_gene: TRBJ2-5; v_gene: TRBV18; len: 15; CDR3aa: CASSRSGGNQETQYF
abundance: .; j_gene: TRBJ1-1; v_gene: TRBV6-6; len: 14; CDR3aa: CASSVGLGNTEAFF
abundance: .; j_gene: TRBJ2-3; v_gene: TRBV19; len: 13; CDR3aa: CASSIRTVDTQYF
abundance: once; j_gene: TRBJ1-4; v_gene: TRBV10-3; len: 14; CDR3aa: CAISEIGGGEKLFF
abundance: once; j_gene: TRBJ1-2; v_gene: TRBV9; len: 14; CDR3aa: CASSVEPTNYGYTF
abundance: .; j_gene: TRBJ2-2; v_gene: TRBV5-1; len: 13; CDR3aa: CASMGGPTGELFF
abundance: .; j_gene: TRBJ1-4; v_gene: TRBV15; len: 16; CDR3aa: CATSREAGQGNEKLFF
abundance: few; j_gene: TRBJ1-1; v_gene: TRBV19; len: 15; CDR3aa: CASSPSGRMNTEAFF
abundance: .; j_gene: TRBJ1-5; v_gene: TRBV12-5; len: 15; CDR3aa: CASGSDRQLDQPQHF
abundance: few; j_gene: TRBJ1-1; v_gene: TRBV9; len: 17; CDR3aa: CASSPGPAGLMNTEAFF
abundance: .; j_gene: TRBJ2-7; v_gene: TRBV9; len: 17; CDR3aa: CASSVGPTGQKLREQYF
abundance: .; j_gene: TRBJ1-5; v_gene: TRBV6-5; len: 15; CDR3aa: CASRISHSGNQPQHF
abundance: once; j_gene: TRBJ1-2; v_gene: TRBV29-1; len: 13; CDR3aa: CSVVGSGNYGYTF